These 4 T cell receptor beta chains originate from one sample sequenced in a study of glioma-infiltrating T cells after dendritic cell vaccination (TCRdb year 2016). The library was prepared using the immunoSEQ multiplex PCR assay. Entries here come from immuneACCESS through TCRdb and include only in-frame sequences with V and J called. Some clones fail to appear in such tables; in the studies checked, an unresolved V gene covers under half of the shortfall, and the cause of the remainder is unknown. Within this sample are 90,000 to 100,000 clones, with around three quarters of them counted one time only. Together, the top ten hold approximately 5.9% of the sample. The specimen was blood, collected before dendritic cell vaccination. Receptors originate from a human donor with glioblastoma.

This sequence joins TRBV9 and TRBJ1-3; tentatively, D is TRBD1 (5 bases). The V gene's germline CDR1 is SGDLS and CDR2 YYNGEE. The V end lost 2 bases, the J end lost 0 bases, and 15 bases lay between the germline ends. The CDR3 runs to 17 residues. CDR3 nucleotide sequence: TGTGCCAGCAGCGTCCTCCAGGGCAGTCCCTCTGGAAACACCATATATTTT. Protein sequence: CASSVLQGSPSGNTIYF. Full variable domain (remainder filled in from reference TRBV9 and TRBJ1-3): DSGVTQTPKHLITATGQRVTLRCSPRSGDLSVYWYQQSLDQGLQFLIQYYNGEERAKGNILERFSAQQFPDLHSELNLSSLELGDSALYFCASSVLQGSPSGNTIYFGEGSWLTVV.

This CDR3 is CATEAGMTCLSDTQYF. The CDR3 coding sequence is TGTGCCACCGAAGCGGGAATGACGTGTTTGTCAGATACGCAGTATTTT. The chain combines TRBV7-6 with TRBJ2-3; TRBD2 aligns across 7 bases. Unmatched junction bases numbered 17, after V lost 10 bases and J lost 4 bases. Germline lookup yields CDR1 SGHVS and CDR2 FNYEAQ. This CDR3 spans 16 amino acids.

V and J are TRBV10-2 and TRBJ1-2; TRBD1 might be the D (5 bases). CDR3 length: 13 amino acids. With 9 bases removed from V and 5 bases from J, the gap between germline ends came to 16 bases. CDR1 WSHSY and CDR2 SAAADI come from the germline V gene. The CDR3 DNA follows: TGCGCCAGTGGGCCAGGGTCTCCTTATGGCTACACCTTC. It translates to CASGPGSPYGYTF.

This clone showed up just once. The chain recombines TRBV30 with TRBJ1-1, with unresolved D. V lost 1 base, J lost 11 bases, and 8 bases lay in between. This CDR3 spans 10 amino acids. Germline lookup yields CDR1 GTSNPN and CDR2 SVGIG (reference sequence). CDR3 sequence (DNA): TGTGCCTGGAGTGGAGGTGGGGCTTTCTTT. This codes for CAWSGGGAFF.